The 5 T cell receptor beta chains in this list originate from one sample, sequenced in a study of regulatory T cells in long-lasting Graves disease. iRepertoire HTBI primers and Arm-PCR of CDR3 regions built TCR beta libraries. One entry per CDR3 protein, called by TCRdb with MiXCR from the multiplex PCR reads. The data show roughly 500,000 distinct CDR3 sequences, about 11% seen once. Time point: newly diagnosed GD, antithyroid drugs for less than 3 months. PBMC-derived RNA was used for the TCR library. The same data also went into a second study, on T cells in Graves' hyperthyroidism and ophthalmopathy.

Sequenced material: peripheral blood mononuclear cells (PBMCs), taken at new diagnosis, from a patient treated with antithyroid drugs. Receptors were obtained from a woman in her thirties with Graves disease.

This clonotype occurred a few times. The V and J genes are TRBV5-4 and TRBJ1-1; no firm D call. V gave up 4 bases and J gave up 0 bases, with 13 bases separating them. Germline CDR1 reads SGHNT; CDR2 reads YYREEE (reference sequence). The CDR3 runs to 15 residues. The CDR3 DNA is TGTGCCAGCAGCCGCGCCCGGACCCTGAACACTGAAGCTTTCTTT. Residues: CASSRARTLNTEAFF.

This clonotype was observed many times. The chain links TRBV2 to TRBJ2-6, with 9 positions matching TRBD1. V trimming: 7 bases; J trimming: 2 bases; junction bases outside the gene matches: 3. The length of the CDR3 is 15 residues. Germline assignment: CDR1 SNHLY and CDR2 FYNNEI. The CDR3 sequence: CASKQGATGANVLTF. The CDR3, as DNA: TGTGCCAGCAAACAGGGGGCTACTGGGGCCAACGTCCTGACTTTC. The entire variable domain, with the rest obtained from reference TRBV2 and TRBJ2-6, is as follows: EPEVTQTPSHQVTQMGQEVILRCVPISNHLYFYWYRQILGQKVEFLVSFYNNEISEKSEIFDDQFSVERPDGSNFTLKIRSTKLEDSAMYFCASKQGATGANVLTFGAGSRLTVL.

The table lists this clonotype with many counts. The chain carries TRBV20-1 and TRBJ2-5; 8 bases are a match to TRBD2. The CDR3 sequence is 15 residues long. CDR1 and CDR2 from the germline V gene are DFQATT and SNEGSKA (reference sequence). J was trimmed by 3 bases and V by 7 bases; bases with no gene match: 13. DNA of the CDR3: TGCAGTGAGGCAGCGGGAGCCGCTGATGAAGAGACCCAGTACTTC. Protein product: CSEAAGAADEETQYF.

For the CDR3, the DNA is TGCAGTGCTAGAGATCTGAGTTCTGGAAACACCATATATTTT. Translated, it gives CSARDLSSGNTIYF. The V and J genes are TRBV20-1 and TRBJ1-3, with unresolved D. Trimming removed 0 bases from V and 1 base from J, with 7 bases in between. CDR3 size: 14 residues. Germline CDR1 is DFQATT and CDR2 is SNEGSKA (reference sequence).

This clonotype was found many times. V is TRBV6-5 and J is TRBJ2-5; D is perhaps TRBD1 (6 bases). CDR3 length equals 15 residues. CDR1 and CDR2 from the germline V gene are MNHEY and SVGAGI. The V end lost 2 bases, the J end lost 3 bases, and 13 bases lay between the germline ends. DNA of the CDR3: TGTGCCAGCAGTTACATTTCACAGGGAAAAGAGACCCAGTACTTC. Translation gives CASSYISQGKETQYF.